A selection of T cell receptor beta chains follows, all from one sample in a study of T cell responses to AZD1222 COVID-19 vaccine. Measured with immunoSEQ multiplex PCR; TCRdb has only the in-frame clones, and not every one. Among about 170,000 clones, around 88% were seen once, and the ten largest hold 0.95% to 1.1%. The source was peripheral blood, collected 28 days after the second AZD1222 dose. These TCRs come from an adult who received the AZD1222 COVID-19 vaccine. Both conserved end residues are part of each CDR3. The D gene is left open where the match is weak. Clone size is given for some rows only: seen once, a few or many times, or a class if the clone is expanded.

CDR3 protein	CDR3 DNA	clone size	D gene	V gene	J gene
CASSHRYADTQYF	TGTGCCAGCAGCCACCGGTATGCAGATACGCAGTATTTT	NA	NA	TRBV3-1/TRBV3-2	TRBJ2-3
CASSDPGGYYGYTF	TGTGCCAGCAGTGACCCTGGAGGGTACTATGGCTACACCTTC	NA	NA	TRBV6-4	TRBJ1-2
CASSSDESGGGQYYEQYF	TGTGCCAGCAGTTCGGATGAATCGGGGGGCGGGCAGTACTACGAGCAGTACTTC	NA	NA	TRBV6-2/TRBV6-3	TRBJ2-7
CASSQADRSTPLTYEGQPQHF	TGCGCCAGCAGTCAAGCGGACAGATCCACACCTTTGACGTATGAGGGTCAGCCCCAGCATTTT	NA	NA	TRBV23-1	TRBJ1-5
CAWSVRRNTGELFF	TGTGCCTGGAGTGTACGCAGGAACACCGGGGAGCTGTTTTTT	NA	NA	TRBV30	TRBJ2-2
CASSLGQGVSFEQYF	TGTGCCTCCAGCTTAGGACAGGGTGTTTCATTCGAGCAGTACTTC	NA	TRBD1	TRBV7-6	TRBJ2-7
CASSQDGRKAFF	TGTGCCAGCAGCCAAGATGGTAGGAAAGCTTTCTTT	NA	NA	TRBV3-1/TRBV3-2	TRBJ1-1
CAPGAAQGSGNTIYF	TGTGCCCCGGGGGCTGCCCAAGGGTCTGGAAACACCATATATTTT	NA	NA	TRBV21-1	TRBJ1-3
CASSEGIATGTDTQYF	TGTGCCAGCAGTGAAGGGATCGCTACGGGCACAGATACGCAGTATTTT	NA	NA	TRBV6-1	TRBJ2-3
CASSLKMANSPLHF	TGTGCCAGCAGCTTAAAAATGGCTAATTCACCCCTCCACTTT	NA	NA	TRBV7-8	TRBJ1-6
CASTLTPTVVSNQPQHF	TGTGCCAGTACCCTCACCCCCACAGTTGTTAGCAATCAGCCCCAGCATTTT	NA	NA	TRBV19	TRBJ1-5
CASSGTSGGEYNEQFF	TGTGCCAGCAGCGGGACTAGCGGGGGGGAATACAATGAGCAGTTCTTC	NA	TRBD2	TRBV2	TRBJ2-1
CASSIGDTQYF	TGTGCCAGCAGCATAGGGGATACGCAGTATTTT	once	NA	TRBV3-1/TRBV3-2	TRBJ2-3
CASSPRGALRNEQFF	TGTGCCAGCAGCCCCCGGGGGGCCCTTCGCAATGAGCAGTTCTTC	NA	NA	TRBV11-3	TRBJ2-1
CASSLDGSSYEQYF	TGTGCCAGCAGCTTAGATGGGAGCTCCTACGAGCAGTACTTC	NA	NA	TRBV11-2	TRBJ2-7
CSVDVGYTF	TGCAGCGTGGATGTCGGCTACACCTTC	NA	NA	TRBV29-1	TRBJ1-2
CATSRDSPETQYF	TGTGCCACCAGCAGAGATAGCCCAGAGACCCAGTACTTC	NA	NA	TRBV15	TRBJ2-5
CASSDYSGVGIGNQPQHF	TGTGCCAGCAGTGATTACTCGGGGGTAGGCATAGGCAATCAGCCCCAGCATTTT	NA	NA	TRBV2	TRBJ1-5
CASISVANTGELFF	TGTGCCAGCATTTCAGTCGCGAACACCGGGGAGCTGTTTTTT	NA	NA	TRBV2	TRBJ2-2
CSVVAGTTSYEQYF	TGCAGCGTGGTCGCCGGGACCACGTCCTACGAGCAGTACTTC	NA	NA	TRBV29-1	TRBJ2-7
CAISDSSYEQYF	TGTGCCATCAGTGACAGCTCCTACGAGCAGTACTTC	NA	NA	TRBV10-3	TRBJ2-7
CASSLDSSNQPQHF	TGTGCCAGCAGCTTAGACAGTAGCAATCAGCCCCAGCATTTT	NA	NA	TRBV7-2	TRBJ1-5
CASSQSWAATEAFF	TGTGCCAGCAGTCAGTCGTGGGCGGCGACTGAAGCTTTCTTT	NA	NA	TRBV6-5	TRBJ1-1
CASRNLGRSYTF	TGTGCCAGCAGGAACCTCGGAAGGAGCTACACCTTC	NA	NA	TRBV21-1	TRBJ1-2
CASSHAGTAYGYTF	TGTGCCAGCAGCCACGCCGGGACAGCCTATGGCTACACCTTC	NA	TRBD1	TRBV3-1/TRBV3-2	TRBJ1-2
CASSSDVRQYF	TGTGCCAGCAGTTCCGACGTTAGGCAGTACTTC	once	NA	TRBV27	TRBJ2-7